This TCR beta chain was sequenced during a study of metastatic and nonmetastatic thyroid tumors. The study, taken as a whole, reports: Reported TCR beta diversity, measured in blood and tumor, was significantly higher for malignant thyroid tumors than for benign nodules.

Every patient underwent thyroid surgery untreated. This clone was seen repeatedly, ten times or more. What it binds is unknown. This could be a read error, since a much larger clone is one nucleotide away. MiXCR was used by TCRdb to re-call the PCR reads. This sample has some 19,000 clones, with around 30% found just once. This CDR3 has 14 residues. The junction had 6 bases not matched to a gene; V was cut back by 5 bases and J by 4 bases. Germline CDR1 SGHVS, CDR2 FQNEAQ. Sequencing was carried out using tumor tissue. This sequence joins TRBV7-8 and TRBJ1-1; 8 bases fit TRBD1. This receptor was identified in a female donor with papillary thyroid cancer or a benign thyroid nodule (not recorded which). Some clones in this sample may be carry-over from other donors' samples. The DNA for the CDR3 is TGTGCCAGCAGCCATACTACAGGGGGCACTGAAGCTTTCTTT. Its translation is CASSHTTGGTEAFF.